The 5 T cell receptor beta chains below all came from one sample that was sequenced in a study of molecular identifiers for immune sequencing clone quantification. MiXCR, applied by TCRdb to the PCR reads, yields one record per CDR3 protein. The table lists about 640,000 distinct CDR3 sequences, 20% of them singletons. Sequenced material: naive CD8+ T cells from blood, with Jurkat cell RNA spiked in. The subset was: FACS-sorted CD8+CD4-CCR7+CD45RA+ naive T cells. The source of these receptors is a human donor in good health. Some libraries in this study had Jurkat cell RNA spiked in.

This clonotype was seen at least ten times. The chain joins TRBV29-1 to TRBJ2-3; D perhaps matches TRBD2 (7 bases). V lost 1 base and J lost 4, with 9 bases in between. This CDR3 contains 13 residues. CDR1 SQVTM and CDR2 ANQGSEA come from the germline V gene. In nucleotides, the CDR3 is TGCAGCGTTGAAGGGGGGGGCGCAGATACGCAGTATTTT. Its translation is CSVEGGGADTQYF.

A word on this clonotype: A much bigger clone sits one base away, suggesting this may be a read error. This rearrangement joins TRBV30 to TRBJ2-1; no clear D gene. CDR3 length: 14 amino acids. Germline V gene sequence: CDR1 GTSNPN, CDR2 SVGIG (reference sequence). In nucleotides, the CDR3 is TGTGCCTGGAGCTATGGTACATTCGACAATGGGCAGTTCTTC. Its protein product is CAWSYGTFDNGQFF.

The chain couples TRBV11-2 to TRBJ2-1; 11 bases agree with TRBD2. From germline, CDR1 is SGHAT and CDR2 FQNNGV. With 2 bases clipped from V and 5 bases from J, the junction kept 2 bases outside the gene matches. CDR3 length equals 15 residues. The CDR3 loop is CASSLIAGGNNEQFF. CDR3 nucleotides: TGTGCCAGCAGCTTAATAGCGGGGGGGAACAATGAGCAGTTCTTC.

In the case of this clonotype: A clone one base away is much larger, so this may be a read error. The chain combines TRBV6-1 with TRBJ1-5, with 7 bases matching TRBD1. V lost 0 bases to trimming and J lost 7 bases; unmatched junction nucleotides: 12. This CDR3 has 17 amino acids. The germline V gene has CDR1 MNHNS and CDR2 SASEGT. The CDR3 sequence: CASSEATEDRVWQPQHF. The CDR3 DNA is TGTGCCAGCAGTGAAGCCACTGAAGACAGGGTTTGGCAGCCCCAGCATTTT.

V gene TRBV6-5 combines with J gene TRBJ1-1, with D unresolved. With 0 bases removed from V and 3 bases from J, the gap between germline ends came to 17 bases. Germline loops: CDR1 MNHEY, CDR2 SVGAGI. There are 17 residues in the CDR3. CDR3 protein: CASSYSIVGQVDTEAFF. In DNA form, the CDR3 reads TGTGCCAGCAGTTACTCAATTGTCGGGCAGGTCGACACTGAAGCTTTCTTT.